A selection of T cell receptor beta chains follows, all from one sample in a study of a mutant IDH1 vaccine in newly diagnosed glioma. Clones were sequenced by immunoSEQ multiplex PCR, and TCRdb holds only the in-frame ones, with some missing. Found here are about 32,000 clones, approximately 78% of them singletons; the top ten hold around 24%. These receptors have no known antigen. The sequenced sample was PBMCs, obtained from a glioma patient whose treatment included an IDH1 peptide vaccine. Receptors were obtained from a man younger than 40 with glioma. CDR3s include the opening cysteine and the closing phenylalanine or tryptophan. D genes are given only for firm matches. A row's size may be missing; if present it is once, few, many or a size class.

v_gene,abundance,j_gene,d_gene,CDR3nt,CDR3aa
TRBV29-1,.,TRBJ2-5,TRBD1,TGCAGCACGGGACAGATCCAAGAGACCCAGTACTTC,CSTGQIQETQYF
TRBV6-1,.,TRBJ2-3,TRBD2,TGTGCCAGCGGGGCTAGCGGGATGAATACGCAGTATTTT,CASGASGMNTQYF
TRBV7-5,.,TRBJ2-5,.,TGTGTCAGAAGCACCAGGACTAGCGGGATCGGAGAGACCCAGTACTTC,CVRSTRTSGIGETQYF
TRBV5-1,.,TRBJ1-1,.,TGCGCCAGCAGCTTGGGAGGGAGAACTGAAGCTTTCTTT,CASSLGGRTEAFF
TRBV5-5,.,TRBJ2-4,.,TGTGCCAGCAGCTCTGGACAGAACCAAAACATTCAGTACTTC,CASSSGQNQNIQYF
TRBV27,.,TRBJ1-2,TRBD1,TGTGCCAGCAGTCCCGGACAGGGGGCCTGGTATGGCTACACCTTC,CASSPGQGAWYGYTF
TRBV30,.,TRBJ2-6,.,TGTGCCTGGAGGCTTGGGGGGCCTCCCTCCGTCCTGACTTTC,CAWRLGGPPSVLTF
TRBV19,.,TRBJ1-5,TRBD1,TGTGCCAGTAGTATTGACAGGGGGGCAGGCCAGCCCCAGCATTTT,CASSIDRGAGQPQHF
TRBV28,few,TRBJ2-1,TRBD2,TGTGCCAGCATGCGGGAGGGCCAGTACAATGAGCAGTTCTTC,CASMREGQYNEQFF
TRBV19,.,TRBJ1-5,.,TGTGCCAGTAGTATCATTAATCAGCCCCAGCATTTT,CASSIINQPQHF
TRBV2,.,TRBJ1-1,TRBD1,TGTGCCAGCACCGTGACAGGGGGAGTTACTGAAGCTTTCTTT,CASTVTGGVTEAFF
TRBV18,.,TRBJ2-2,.,TGTGCCAGCTCAATACTACAGGGCACCGGGGAGCTGTTTTTT,CASSILQGTGELFF
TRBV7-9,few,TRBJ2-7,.,TGTGCCAGCAGCTTAACGGAGAGCTCCTACGAGCAGTACTTC,CASSLTESSYEQYF
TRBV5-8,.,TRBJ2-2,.,TGTGCCAGCAGCTTGGAACAGGGGAACACCGGGGAGCTGTTTTTT,CASSLEQGNTGELFF
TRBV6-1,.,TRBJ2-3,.,TGTGCCAGCAGACGGGACCTCACAGATACGCAGTATTTT,CASRRDLTDTQYF
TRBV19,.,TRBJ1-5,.,TGTGCCAGTAGTATCCTAATCGGGGCTCAGCCCCAGCATTTT,CASSILIGAQPQHF
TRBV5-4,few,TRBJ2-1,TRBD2,TGTGCCAGCAGCCCCCAAACGGGGGGGTACAATGAGCAGTTCTTC,CASSPQTGGYNEQFF
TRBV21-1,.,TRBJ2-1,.,TGTGCCAGCAGGGCCCGGGACAGGGGTTTAAATGAGCAGTTCTTC,CASRARDRGLNEQFF
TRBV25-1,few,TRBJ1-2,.,TGTGCCAGCAATGGGAACTATGGCTACACCTTC,CASNGNYGYTF
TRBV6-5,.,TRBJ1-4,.,TGTGCCTCATTCCCGTCAGATGAAAAACTGTTTTTT,CASFPSDEKLFF
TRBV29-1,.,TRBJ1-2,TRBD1,TGCAGCGTTGAGGGACAGGGGGTAGGCTACACCTTC,CSVEGQGVGYTF
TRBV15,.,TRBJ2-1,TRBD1,TGTGCCACCAGCACCGACAGGGTCGTCTACAATGAGCAGTTCTTC,CATSTDRVVYNEQFF
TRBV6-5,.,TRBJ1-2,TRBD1,TGTGCCAGCAGTACCGGGGACAGGGATATCTATGGCTACACCTTC,CASSTGDRDIYGYTF
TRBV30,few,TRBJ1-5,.,TGTGCCTGGAGTTCCCCTCGTCAGCCCCAGCATTTT,CAWSSPRQPQHF
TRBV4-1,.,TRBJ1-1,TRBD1,TGCGCCAGCAGCCAAGAAAGGTTAACCTCCAGGGGGTCCACTGAAGCTTTCTTT,CASSQERLTSRGSTEAFF
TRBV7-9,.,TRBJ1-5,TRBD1,TGTGCCAGCAGCTCCCACCCCACAGGGGGACAGCCCCAGCATTTT,CASSSHPTGGQPQHF
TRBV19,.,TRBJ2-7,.,TGTGCCAGCTCCCGCCAGGAGGGAAGGGACGAGCAGTACTTC,CASSRQEGRDEQYF
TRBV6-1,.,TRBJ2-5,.,TGTGCCAGCAGTGTATCAATTGGGAGCGGCCAAGAGACCCAGTACTTC,CASSVSIGSGQETQYF
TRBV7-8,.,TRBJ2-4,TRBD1,TGTGCCAGCAGCTTAAAAGCGGGACAGGGGGCAGGGAACATTCAGTACTTC,CASSLKAGQGAGNIQYF
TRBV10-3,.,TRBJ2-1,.,TGTGCCATCAGTGACTCGGACAGGGAGGGTCGCTTGAACTCCTACAATGAGCAGTTCTTC,CAISDSDREGRLNSYNEQFF
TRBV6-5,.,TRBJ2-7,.,TGTGCCAGCAGGGCAACAGGCTACGAGCAGTACTTC,CASRATGYEQYF
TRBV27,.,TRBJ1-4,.,TGTGCCAGCAGTTTATTCGGCGGGGGGGCCGCAACTAATGAAAAACTGTTTTTT,CASSLFGGGAATNEKLFF
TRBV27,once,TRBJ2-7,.,TGTGCCAGCAGTTTACAAAAATGGGGGGGGCGAGAGGACCTATCCTACGAGCAGTACTTC,CASSLQKWGGREDLSYEQYF
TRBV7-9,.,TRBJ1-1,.,TGTGCCAGCAGCTTCGATGGTTTGAACACTGAAGCTTTCTTT,CASSFDGLNTEAFF
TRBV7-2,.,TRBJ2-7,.,TGTGCCAGCAGCTTAGCGTCCACTAGCTACTCCTACGAGCAGTACTTC,CASSLASTSYSYEQYF
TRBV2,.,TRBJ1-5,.,TGTGCCAGCAGTGAAAGATTTGGGGGAAAGCAGCCCCAGCATTTT,CASSERFGGKQPQHF
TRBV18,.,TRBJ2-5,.,TGTGCCAGCTCACCCGGACCCAAGTACCAAGAGACCCAGTACTTC,CASSPGPKYQETQYF
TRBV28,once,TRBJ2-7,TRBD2,TGTGCCACCATACGGACTAGCGTCCACGAGCAGTACTTC,CATIRTSVHEQYF
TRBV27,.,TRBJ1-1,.,TGTGCCAGCAGTTCCGGATGGACTGAAGCTTTCTTT,CASSSGWTEAFF
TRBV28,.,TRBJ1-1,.,TGTGCCAGCAGTCTAGGCTGGGAAGCTTTCTTT,CASSLGWEAFF
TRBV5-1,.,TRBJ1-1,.,TGCGCCAGCAGCTGGGGCGGCGAGGACACTGAAGCTTTCTTT,CASSWGGEDTEAFF
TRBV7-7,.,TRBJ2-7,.,TGTGCCAGCAGCTTAGGCGAGGGCGGCGAGCAGTACTTC,CASSLGEGGEQYF
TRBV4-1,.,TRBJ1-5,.,TGCGCCAGCAGCCAGGGCGTCGTTGGGATCAATCAGCCCCAGCATTTT,CASSQGVVGINQPQHF
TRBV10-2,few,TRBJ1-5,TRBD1,TGCGCCAGCAGTGAGTCCAGGGGGCGCAATCAGCCCCAGCATTTT,CASSESRGRNQPQHF
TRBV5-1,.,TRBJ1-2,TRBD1,TGCGCCAGCAGCTTGGCGCAGGGGGCTTATGTCTATGGCTACACCTTC,CASSLAQGAYVYGYTF
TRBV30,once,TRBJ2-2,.,TGTGCCTGGAGTAAGGCCAGGGCGGCGTGGGACACCGGGGAGCTGTTTTTT,CAWSKARAAWDTGELFF
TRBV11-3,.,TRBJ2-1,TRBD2,TGTGCCAGCAGCTTAGAGGCGGGGGTCTACAATGAGCAGTTCTTC,CASSLEAGVYNEQFF
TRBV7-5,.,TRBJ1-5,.,TGTGTCAGAAGCTTAGTCAGGGGCGATCAGCCCCAGCATTTT,CVRSLVRGDQPQHF
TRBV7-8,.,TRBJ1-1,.,TGTGCCAGCAGCTTTCAAACACTGAACACTGAAGCTTTCTTT,CASSFQTLNTEAFF
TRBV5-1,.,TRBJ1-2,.,TGCGCCAGCAGCGAGACCCGGGCCGGGGGAGGCTACACCTTC,CASSETRAGGGYTF
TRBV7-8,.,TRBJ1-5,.,TGTGCCAGCAGCCCCGAGGTCACGGAGCCCCAGCATTTT,CASSPEVTEPQHF
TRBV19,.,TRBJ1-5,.,TGTGCCAGTAGTATGGTGACAGTGAATCAGCCCCAGCATTTT,CASSMVTVNQPQHF